This is a list of T cell receptor beta chains from one sample in a study of Ad26.COV2.S vaccination and SARS-CoV-2 variants. Assay used: immunoSEQ multiplex PCR; TCRdb lists only in-frame clones, some missing. Among approximately 350,000 clones listed, around 86% were seen once. The material sequenced was peripheral blood, taken in a trial of Ad26.COV2.S vaccine versus placebo. Every receptor here comes from a person aged 18-60 years who received the Ad26.COV2.S COVID-19 vaccine or a placebo. The conserved cysteine and the conserved F or W are not part of the CDR3 here. Not all rows give a size; the values are once, few, many and, for expanded clones, a class.

clone_size v_call cdr3_aa
- TRBV6-5 ASTEPGLGLRYT
- TRBV5-1 ASSLEAGAGGYT
- TRBV12-2 ASRLEAGADSYGYT
- TRBV15 ATSREPGTGEAF
- TRBV12-5 ASGLAGGYNEQF
- TRBV24-1 ATSDKQGFADTQY
- TRBV5-4 ASSRRFYVGQSHTEAF
few TRBV3-1/TRBV3-2 ASSLGLRGGTEAF
- TRBV5-1 ASRTGQLGEQF
- TRBV19 ASSITGVDTEAF
- TRBV13 ASSSSGQIKTQY
- TRBV7-9 ASSLGLGIGDYNEQF
- TRBV4-1 ASSQVGTDSGNTIY
- TRBV27 ASSALDRQETQY
few TRBV5-1 ASSLRGKAF
- TRBV19 ASSLGQGNTEAF